This is a list of T cell receptor beta chains from one sample in a study of Graves' ophthalmopathy and Graves' hyperthyroidism. TCRdb processed the multiplex PCR reads anew with MiXCR; each CDR3 protein has one entry. The sample yields 360,000 or so distinct CDR3 sequences, 15% to 20% seen once. The sequencing sample was made of peripheral blood. The source is a woman aged 18-29 years with Graves' ophthalmopathy. Both conserved end residues are part of each CDR3. Fields, in order: CDR3 protein, J gene, CDR3 length, V gene.

CDR3aa: CASSLEPRTGFEDEQYF; j_gene: TRBJ2-7; len: 17; v_gene: TRBV5-1
CDR3aa: CASSPEASGDGKGQYF; j_gene: TRBJ2-7; len: 16; v_gene: TRBV18
CDR3aa: CASSLERGGRVAMNTEAFF; j_gene: TRBJ1-1; len: 19; v_gene: TRBV11-2
CDR3aa: CASSGQVGTEAFF; j_gene: TRBJ1-1; len: 13; v_gene: TRBV4-1
CDR3aa: CASSSGPYEQYF; j_gene: TRBJ2-7; len: 12; v_gene: TRBV5-1
CDR3aa: CASSYGVAQETQYF; j_gene: TRBJ2-5; len: 14; v_gene: TRBV5-1
CDR3aa: CASSPSGGLRTGNTIYF; j_gene: TRBJ1-3; len: 17; v_gene: TRBV11-2
CDR3aa: CASNHIPGQGTQQYF; j_gene: TRBJ2-7; len: 15; v_gene: TRBV5-1
CDR3aa: CASSQTGTGVYEQYF; j_gene: TRBJ2-7; len: 15; v_gene: TRBV6-2/TRBV6-3
CDR3aa: CASSTRTDGYTF; j_gene: TRBJ1-2; len: 12; v_gene: TRBV11-2
CDR3aa: CASSYLGTPYGYTF; j_gene: TRBJ1-2; len: 14; v_gene: TRBV6-5
CDR3aa: CASRLAEDKNIQYF; j_gene: TRBJ2-4; len: 14; v_gene: TRBV12-3/TRBV12-4
CDR3aa: CASSFKGVMNTGELFF; j_gene: TRBJ2-2; len: 16; v_gene: TRBV5-1
CDR3aa: CASSLAPPGRYGYTF; j_gene: TRBJ1-2; len: 15; v_gene: TRBV11-2
CDR3aa: CASSLPLQGARGGYTF; j_gene: TRBJ1-2; len: 16; v_gene: TRBV28
CDR3aa: CASSPPGLALNTIYF; j_gene: TRBJ1-3; len: 15; v_gene: TRBV9
CDR3aa: CASSERTDTTEAFF; j_gene: TRBJ1-1; len: 14; v_gene: TRBV25-1
CDR3aa: CSARDPTGNTEAFF; j_gene: TRBJ1-1; len: 14; v_gene: TRBV20-1
CDR3aa: CASSSQGFNTEAFF; j_gene: TRBJ1-1; len: 14; v_gene: TRBV7-3
CDR3aa: CASSLSNSHGYTF; j_gene: TRBJ1-2; len: 13; v_gene: TRBV7-3
CDR3aa: CASNEPLNTEAFF; j_gene: TRBJ1-1; len: 13; v_gene: TRBV28
CDR3aa: CASSFERGGEAFF; j_gene: TRBJ1-1; len: 13; v_gene: TRBV28